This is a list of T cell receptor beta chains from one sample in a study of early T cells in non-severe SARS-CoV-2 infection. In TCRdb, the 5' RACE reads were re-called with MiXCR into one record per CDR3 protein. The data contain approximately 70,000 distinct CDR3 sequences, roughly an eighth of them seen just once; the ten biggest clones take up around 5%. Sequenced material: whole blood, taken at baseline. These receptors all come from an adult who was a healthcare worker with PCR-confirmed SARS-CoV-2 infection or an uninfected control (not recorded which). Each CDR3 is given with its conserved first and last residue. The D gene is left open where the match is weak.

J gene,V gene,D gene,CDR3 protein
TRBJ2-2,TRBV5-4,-,CASSFGSNVAGELFF
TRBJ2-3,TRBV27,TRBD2,CASSFVTSGGRADTQYF
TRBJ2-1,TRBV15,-,CATSGRLTSRPYNEQFF
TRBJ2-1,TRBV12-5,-,CASGLSRQSYNEQFF
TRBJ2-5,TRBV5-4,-,CASSLANGAGTQETQYF
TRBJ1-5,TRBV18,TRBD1,CASSRETGGNQPQHF
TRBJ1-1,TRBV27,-,CASSTFRESEAFF
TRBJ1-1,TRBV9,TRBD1,CASSGTGLNTEAFF
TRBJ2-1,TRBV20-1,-,CSASVLGLSSYNEQFF
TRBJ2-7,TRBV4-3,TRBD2,CASSQVTSGINEQYF
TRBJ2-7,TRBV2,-,CASSYNQGEQYF
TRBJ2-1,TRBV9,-,CASSSRRLSYNEQFF
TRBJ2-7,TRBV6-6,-,CASSKSYSYEQYF
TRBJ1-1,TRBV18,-,CASSPLLGLNTEAFF
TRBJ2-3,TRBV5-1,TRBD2,CASSLPSGDTDTQYF
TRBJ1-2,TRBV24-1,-,CATSENTGNYGYTF
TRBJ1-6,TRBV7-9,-,CASSPAQQSSYNSPLHF
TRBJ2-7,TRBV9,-,CASSVDAAGIYEQYF
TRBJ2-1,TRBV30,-,CAWSEVWTQQFF
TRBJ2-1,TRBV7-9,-,CASSFGQTSSYNEQFF
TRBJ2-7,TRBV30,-,CAWGGIYEQYF
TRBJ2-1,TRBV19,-,CASSIVLTGEQFF
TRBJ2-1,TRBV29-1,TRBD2,CSVTGGSNEQFF
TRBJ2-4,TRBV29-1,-,CSVEFGTKNIQYF
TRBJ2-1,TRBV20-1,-,CSARDPLKAYNEQFF
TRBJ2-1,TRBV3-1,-,CASSYPQTSYNEQFF
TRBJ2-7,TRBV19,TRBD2,CASSHSRGGPLPYEQYF
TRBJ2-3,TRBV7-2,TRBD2,CASSFNPPSGMSTDTQYF
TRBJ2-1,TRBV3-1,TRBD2,CASSLGLAGVLEQFF
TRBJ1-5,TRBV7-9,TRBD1,CASSPDRVRQPQHF
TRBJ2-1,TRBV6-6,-,CASSYVFPNNEQFF
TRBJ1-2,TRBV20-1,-,CSARVSGDGYTF
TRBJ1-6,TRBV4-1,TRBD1,CASSLKKTMGQGYSPLHF
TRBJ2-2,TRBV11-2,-,CASSLIVTGELFF
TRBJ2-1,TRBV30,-,CACSGTSLHTQTYNEQFF
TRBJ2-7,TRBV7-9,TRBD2,CASSSLRGDSYEQYF
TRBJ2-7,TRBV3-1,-,CASSQGPNEQYF
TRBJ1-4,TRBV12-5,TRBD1,CASGLRTGSNEKLFF
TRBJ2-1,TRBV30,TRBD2,CAWSVAGGPNEQFF
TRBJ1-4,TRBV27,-,CASSSAGF
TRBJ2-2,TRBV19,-,CASSTRQGGTGELFF
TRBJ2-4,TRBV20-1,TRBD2,CSARGWEASGHIQYF
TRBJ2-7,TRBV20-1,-,CSAAKGRIDEQYF
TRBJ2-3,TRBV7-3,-,CASSLVTGPTDTQYF
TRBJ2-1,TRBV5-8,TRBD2,CASSLGAGGNYNEQFF
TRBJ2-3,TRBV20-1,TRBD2,CSARGTSGVSDTQYF
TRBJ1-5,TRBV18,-,CASSRTGTQPQHF
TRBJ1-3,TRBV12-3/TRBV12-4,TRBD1,CASSLAQLGTGHRSGNTIYF
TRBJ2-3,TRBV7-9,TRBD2,CASSAYTWRGGLIADTQYF